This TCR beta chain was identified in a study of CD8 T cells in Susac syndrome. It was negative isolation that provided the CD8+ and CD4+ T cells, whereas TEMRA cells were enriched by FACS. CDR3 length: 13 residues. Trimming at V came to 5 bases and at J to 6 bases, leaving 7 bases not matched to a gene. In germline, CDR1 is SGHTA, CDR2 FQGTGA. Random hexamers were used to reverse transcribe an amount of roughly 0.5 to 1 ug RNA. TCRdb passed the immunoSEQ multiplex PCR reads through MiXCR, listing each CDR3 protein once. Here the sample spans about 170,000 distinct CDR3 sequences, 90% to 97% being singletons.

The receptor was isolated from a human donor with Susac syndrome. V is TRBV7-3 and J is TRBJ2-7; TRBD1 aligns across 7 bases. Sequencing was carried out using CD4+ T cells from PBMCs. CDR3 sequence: CASSPQTGTEQYF. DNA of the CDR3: TGTGCCAGCAGCCCTCAGACAGGGACCGAGCAGTACTTC.